The source of this T cell receptor beta chain is a study of blood T cell repertoires in COVID-19. The CDR3 sequence is 13 residues long. V shed 4 bases, J shed 6 bases, and the junction held 3 bases outside the gene matches. Germline CDR1 is MDHEN and CDR2 is SYDVKM. Profiling relied on immunoSEQ multiplex PCR, and the TCRdb table lists in-frame clones only, not all of them. The table records about 180,000 clones, approximately 79% of them present only once. Seattle's enrolled individuals joined amid active infection and were then monitored longitudinally. This chain joins TRBV28 and TRBJ2-4; TRBD1 matches 7 bases. The TCR was taken from a woman aged 55-69 years with COVID-19, enrolled during active disease. Sequencing was carried out using peripheral blood. The CDR3 DNA sequence: TGTGCCAGCAGTTCCCGGGACAGAAACATTCAGTACTTC. This gives the protein CASSSRDRNIQYF.